This T cell receptor (beta chain) emerged from a study of blood T cell repertoires in COVID-19. The germline gives CDR1 SQVTM, CDR2 ANQGSEA. The CDR3 covers 13 residues. The V and J ends lost 3 bases and 4 bases respectively, with 12 bases between them. TCRdb's copy holds only in-frame clones and misses some; the assay was immunoSEQ multiplex PCR. Here the sample spans over 400,000 clones, roughly 91% being singletons. V gene TRBV29-1 combines with J gene TRBJ1-2, with D uncertain. Sequencing was done on a sample of peripheral blood. This sequence originates from a woman between 45 and 60 years old with COVID-19, enrolled during active disease. CDR3 DNA: TGCAGCGTTGATGCGCCGCGGGGCTATGGCTACACCTTC. Amino acid sequence: CSVDAPRGYGYTF.